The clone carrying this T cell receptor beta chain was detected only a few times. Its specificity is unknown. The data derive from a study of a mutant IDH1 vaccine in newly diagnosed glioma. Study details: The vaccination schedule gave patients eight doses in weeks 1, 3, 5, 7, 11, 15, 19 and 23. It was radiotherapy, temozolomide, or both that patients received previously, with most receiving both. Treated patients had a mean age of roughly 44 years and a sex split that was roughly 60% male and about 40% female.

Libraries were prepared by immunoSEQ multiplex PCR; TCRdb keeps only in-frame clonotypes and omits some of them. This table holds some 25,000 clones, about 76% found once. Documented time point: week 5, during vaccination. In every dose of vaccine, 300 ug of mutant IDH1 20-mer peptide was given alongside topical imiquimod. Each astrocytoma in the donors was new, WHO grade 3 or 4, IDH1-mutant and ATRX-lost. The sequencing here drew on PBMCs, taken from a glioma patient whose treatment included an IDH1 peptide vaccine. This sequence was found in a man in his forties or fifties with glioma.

CDR3 sequence (DNA): TGCGCCAGCAGTGAGTCGTTAGGGAACACAGATACGCAGTATTTT. Translating gives CASSESLGNTDTQYF. The V call is TRBV10-1, the J call TRBJ2-3; D call uncertain. CDR3 length equals 15 residues. V was shortened by 0 bases and J by 2 bases, with 9 bases between the two germline ends. Germline V gene lookup returns CDR1 WNHNN and CDR2 SYGVQD (reference sequence).